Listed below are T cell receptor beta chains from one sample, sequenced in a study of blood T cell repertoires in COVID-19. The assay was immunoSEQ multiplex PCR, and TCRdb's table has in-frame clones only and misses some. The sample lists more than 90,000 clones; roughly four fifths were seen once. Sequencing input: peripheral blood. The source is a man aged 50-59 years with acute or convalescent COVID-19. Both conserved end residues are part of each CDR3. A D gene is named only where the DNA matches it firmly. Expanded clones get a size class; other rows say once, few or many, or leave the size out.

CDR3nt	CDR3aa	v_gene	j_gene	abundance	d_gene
TGTGCCAACGGAGAGACCCAGTACTTC	CANGETQYF	TRBV27	TRBJ2-5	few	-
TGTGCCAGCAGTGGGGGGGTTGATGAAAAACTGTTTTTT	CASSGGVDEKLFF	TRBV2	TRBJ1-4	-	-
TGCAGCGTTGAAGACAGCGGGGCACGAGAAAAACTGTTTTTT	CSVEDSGAREKLFF	TRBV29-1	TRBJ1-4	-	-
TGTGCCAGCAGAAAGGGGTTGAACACCGGGGAGCTGTTTTTT	CASRKGLNTGELFF	TRBV28	TRBJ2-2	-	-
TGCGCCAGCAGCCAACAGCGCCAGGGAGGACTAGCGGCGCGCACAGATACGCAGTATTTT	CASSQQRQGGLAARTDTQYF	TRBV4-1	TRBJ2-3	once	TRBD2
TGTGCCAGCAGCCAAGCAAAAAACTATGGCTACACCTTC	CASSQAKNYGYTF	TRBV4-2	TRBJ1-2	-	-
TGTGCCAGCAGCCAGAAACAGGGTTTCTACGAGCAGTACTTC	CASSQKQGFYEQYF	TRBV5-5	TRBJ2-7	-	-
TGTGCCAGCTCACCCCTAGCGGAGTCCACAGATACGCAGTATTTT	CASSPLAESTDTQYF	TRBV18	TRBJ2-3	-	TRBD2
TGCAGCGTGGCACCGGGACTAGCGGCGCCAAAGTACTTC	CSVAPGLAAPKYF	TRBV29-1	TRBJ2-7	-	TRBD2
TGTGCCAGCCGCCCGGGATCTTGGTACGAGCAGTACTTC	CASRPGSWYEQYF	TRBV21-1	TRBJ2-7	-	-
TGCGCCAGCAGGGAGGGACTAGCGGGGGGGTATGAGCAGTTCTTC	CASREGLAGGYEQFF	TRBV10-2	TRBJ2-1	-	TRBD2
TGCGCCAGCAGTGAAAGCGGAGCGGTCACCGGGGAGCTGTTTTTT	CASSESGAVTGELFF	TRBV10-2	TRBJ2-2	few	-
TGTGCCAGCAGCAGCAGGGGTGTATACGAGCAGTACTTC	CASSSRGVYEQYF	TRBV7-8	TRBJ2-7	-	-
TGTGCCAGCACCTCGGGAGGGGAGGGTGCCACTGAAGCTTTCTTT	CASTSGGEGATEAFF	TRBV6-5	TRBJ1-1	-	-
TGTGCCAGCAGCGTTTCTAGCGGTGCCTACGAGCAGTACTTC	CASSVSSGAYEQYF	TRBV9	TRBJ2-7	-	TRBD2
TGTGCCAGCAGTATAGCCAAAAACATTCAGTACTTC	CASSIAKNIQYF	TRBV7-2	TRBJ2-4	once	-
TGTGCCAGCAGCGCCCGGACAGGGTCCGATGAAGACGAGCAGTACTTC	CASSARTGSDEDEQYF	TRBV9	TRBJ2-7	once	TRBD1
TGTGCCAGCAGTTTAGTAGCGAAACTCTACGAGCAGTACTTC	CASSLVAKLYEQYF	TRBV28	TRBJ2-7	-	-
TGTGCCAGCAGCCCACTAGCGGCGAACACCGGGGAGCTGTTTTTT	CASSPLAANTGELFF	TRBV27	TRBJ2-2	-	TRBD2
TGTGCCAGCAACCCCGGGACAGGGAGTGAGACCCAGTACTTC	CASNPGTGSETQYF	TRBV9	TRBJ2-5	-	TRBD1
TGTGCCAGCAGCCAAGGGGACAGAATTGGCGCCCCTTCACCCCTCCACTTT	CASSQGDRIGAPSPLHF	TRBV4-2	TRBJ1-6	-	TRBD1
TGTGCCAGCATCCCCGGGACAGGGGTCTACGAGCAGTACTTC	CASIPGTGVYEQYF	TRBV28	TRBJ2-7	few	TRBD1
TGTGCCAGCAGTGCTTTGACTAGCCTAGAGACCCAGTACTTC	CASSALTSLETQYF	TRBV25-1	TRBJ2-5	-	TRBD2
TGTGCCAGCAGCCGCGTCAGCGGGGGATACACAGATACGCAGTATTTT	CASSRVSGGYTDTQYF	TRBV3-1/TRBV3-2	TRBJ2-3	-	TRBD2
TGTGCCAGTAGTAGGAGGGGCGACACTAACTATGGCTACACCTTC	CASSRRGDTNYGYTF	TRBV19	TRBJ1-2	-	-
TGTGCCAGCAGCAAAGGGAGGGGGAATCAGCCCCAGCATTTT	CASSKGRGNQPQHF	TRBV2	TRBJ1-5	few	-
TGTGCCAGCAGCCGCGGGGACAGGGACGAGCAGTACTTC	CASSRGDRDEQYF	TRBV16	TRBJ2-7	-	TRBD1
TGTGCCAGCAGCTTCAGTGACAGGGGATACGAGCAGTACTTC	CASSFSDRGYEQYF	TRBV5-8	TRBJ2-7	-	TRBD1
TGTGCCAGCAGCCAGGGACAGGGGGGCACTGAAGCTTTCTTT	CASSQGQGGTEAFF	TRBV3-1/TRBV3-2	TRBJ1-1	-	TRBD1
TGCGCCAGCAACGAGGCGGGGGGCCACGGCTACGAGCAGTACTTC	CASNEAGGHGYEQYF	TRBV5-1	TRBJ2-7	-	TRBD2
TGCGCCAGCAGTCACCAATTATTTGAGGGCAATCAGCCCCAGCATTTT	CASSHQLFEGNQPQHF	TRBV23-1	TRBJ1-5	-	-
TGTGCCAGCAGAGGGACTAGCGGGGGCACAGATACGCAGTATTTT	CASRGTSGGTDTQYF	TRBV28	TRBJ2-3	-	TRBD2
TGTGCCAGCAGCCCCGCTAGCGGGAGCAATGAGCAGTTCTTC	CASSPASGSNEQFF	TRBV9	TRBJ2-1	-	TRBD2
TGTGCCAGTAGTCCCCCGGGACTAGCGGGGGGCACAGATACGCAGTATTTT	CASSPPGLAGGTDTQYF	TRBV19	TRBJ2-3	-	TRBD2
TGTGCCAGCAGCTCCTCTACTAGCGGGGCATATACGCAGTATTTT	CASSSSTSGAYTQYF	TRBV3-1/TRBV3-2	TRBJ2-3	-	TRBD2
TGCAGTGCTAGTCCCTCTAGACTAGCGGGAGATAATGAGCAGTTCTTC	CSASPSRLAGDNEQFF	TRBV20-1	TRBJ2-1	-	TRBD2
TGCGCCAGCAGCCATCAATACGAGCAGTACTTC	CASSHQYEQYF	TRBV4-1	TRBJ2-7	-	-
TGTGCCAGCAGCGAGGGGGCCCTTGCGCCCCAGCATTTT	CASSEGALAPQHF	TRBV14	TRBJ1-5	-	TRBD1
TGCGCCAGCAGCTTGGGTAGCGCGAGCTCCTACAATGAGCAGTTCTTC	CASSLGSASSYNEQFF	TRBV5-1	TRBJ2-1	few	-
TGTGCCAGCAGAGGGGCAGGGGGCCACACTGAAGCTTTCTTT	CASRGAGGHTEAFF	TRBV2	TRBJ1-1	-	TRBD1
TGTGCCAGCCGGGGGGGGCTCCGGGGGTCTAATGAAAAACTGTTTTTT	CASRGGLRGSNEKLFF	TRBV27	TRBJ1-4	-	-
TGCGCCAGCAGCCCCCTCAACCTAGTATCCTACAATGAGCAGTTCTTC	CASSPLNLVSYNEQFF	TRBV4-1	TRBJ2-1	-	-
TGTGCCAGCAGGGGCCCGGAAGGGGGCCTGGAAGAGCAGTACTTC	CASRGPEGGLEEQYF	TRBV6-5	TRBJ2-7	few	TRBD1
TGTGCCAGCAGCTCCTTGACTCGCGGGGGGGGGCGAGAGACCCAGTACTTC	CASSSLTRGGGRETQYF	TRBV11-3	TRBJ2-5	-	TRBD2
TGTGCCAGCAGCGCTAGCGGGGTTACTACAGATACGCAGTATTTT	CASSASGVTTDTQYF	TRBV9	TRBJ2-3	once	TRBD2